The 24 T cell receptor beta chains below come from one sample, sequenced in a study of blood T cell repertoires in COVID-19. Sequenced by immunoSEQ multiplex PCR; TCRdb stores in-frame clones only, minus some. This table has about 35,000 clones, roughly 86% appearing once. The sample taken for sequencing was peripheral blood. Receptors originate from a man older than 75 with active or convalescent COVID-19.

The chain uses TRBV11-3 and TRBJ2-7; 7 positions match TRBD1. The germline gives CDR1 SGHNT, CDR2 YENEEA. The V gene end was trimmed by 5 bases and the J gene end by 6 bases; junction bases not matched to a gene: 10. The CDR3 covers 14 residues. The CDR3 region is CASSPSTGPSEQYF. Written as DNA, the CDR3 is TGTGCCAGCAGCCCCTCGACAGGGCCCTCCGAGCAGTACTTC.

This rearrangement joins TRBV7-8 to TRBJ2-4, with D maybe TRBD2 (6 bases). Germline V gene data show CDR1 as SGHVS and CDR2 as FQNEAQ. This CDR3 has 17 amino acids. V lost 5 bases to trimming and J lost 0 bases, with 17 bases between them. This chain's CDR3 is CASSHDVAVRAKNIQYF. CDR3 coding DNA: TGTGCCAGCAGCCACGACGTAGCGGTTCGAGCCAAAAACATTCAGTACTTC.

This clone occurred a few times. For the CDR3, the DNA is TGCGCCAGCAGTCGACCCCTGGACAGGGGGTACCAAGAGACCCAGTACTTC. Translation: CASSRPLDRGYQETQYF. The V and J genes are TRBV23-1 and TRBJ2-5; 10 nucleotides align to TRBD1. TRBV23-1 is placed among ORFs of uncertain function. The CDR3 consists of 17 residues. V lost 4 bases and J lost 0; bases outside the gene matches: 8.

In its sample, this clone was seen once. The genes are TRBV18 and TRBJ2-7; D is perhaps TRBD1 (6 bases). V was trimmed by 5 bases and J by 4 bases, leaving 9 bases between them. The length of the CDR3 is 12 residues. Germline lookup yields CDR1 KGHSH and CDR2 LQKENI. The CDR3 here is CASSTQGYEQYF. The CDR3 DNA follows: TGTGCCAGCTCAACCCAGGGGTACGAGCAGTACTTC.

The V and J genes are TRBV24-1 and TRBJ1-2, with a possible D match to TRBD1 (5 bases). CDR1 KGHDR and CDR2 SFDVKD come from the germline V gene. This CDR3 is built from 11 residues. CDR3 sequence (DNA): TGTTCGACCTGGGGGGTGGGTGGCTACACCTTC. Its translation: CSTWGVGGYTF.

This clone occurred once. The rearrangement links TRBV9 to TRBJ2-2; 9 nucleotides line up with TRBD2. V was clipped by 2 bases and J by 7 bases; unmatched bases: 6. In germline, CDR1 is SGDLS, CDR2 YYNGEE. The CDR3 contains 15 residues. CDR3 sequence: CASSVRSREGGELFF. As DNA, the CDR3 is TGTGCCAGCAGCGTGAGATCGCGGGAGGGCGGGGAGCTGTTTTTT.

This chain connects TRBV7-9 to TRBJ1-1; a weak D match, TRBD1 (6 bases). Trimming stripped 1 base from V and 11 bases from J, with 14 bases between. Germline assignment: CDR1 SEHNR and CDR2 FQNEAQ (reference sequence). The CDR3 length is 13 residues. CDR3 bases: TGTGCCAGCAGCTTAGAACAGGGTCGACGGGCTTTCTTT. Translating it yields CASSLEQGRRAFF.

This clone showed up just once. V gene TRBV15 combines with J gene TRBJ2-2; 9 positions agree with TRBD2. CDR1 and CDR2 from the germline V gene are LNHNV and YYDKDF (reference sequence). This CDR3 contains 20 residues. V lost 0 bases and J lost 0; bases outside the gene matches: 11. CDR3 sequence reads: CATSRELGRGRGSNTGELFF. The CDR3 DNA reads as TGTGCCACCAGCAGAGAATTAGGGCGCGGGAGGGGTTCGAACACCGGGGAGCTGTTTTTT.

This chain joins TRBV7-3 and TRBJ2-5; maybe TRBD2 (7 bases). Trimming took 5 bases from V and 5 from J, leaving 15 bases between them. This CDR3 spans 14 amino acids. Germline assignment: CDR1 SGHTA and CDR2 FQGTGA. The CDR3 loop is CASSPGGHGETQYF. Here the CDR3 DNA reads TGTGCCAGCAGCCCCGGGGGGCATGGGGAGACCCAGTACTTC.

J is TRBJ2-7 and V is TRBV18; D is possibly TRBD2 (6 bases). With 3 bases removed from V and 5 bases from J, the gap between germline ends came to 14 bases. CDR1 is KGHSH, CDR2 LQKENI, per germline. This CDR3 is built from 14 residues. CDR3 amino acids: CASSPPGDLNEQYF. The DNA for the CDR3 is TGTGCCAGCTCACCGCCGGGGGATTTGAACGAGCAGTACTTC.

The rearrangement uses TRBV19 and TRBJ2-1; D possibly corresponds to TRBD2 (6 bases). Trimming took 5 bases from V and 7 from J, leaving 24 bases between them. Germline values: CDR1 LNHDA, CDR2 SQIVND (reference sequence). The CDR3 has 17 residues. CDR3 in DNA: TGTGCCAGTAGTTCCTCGCGGGGAGCGGGCTTTCCTAATGAGCAGTTCTTC. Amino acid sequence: CASSSSRGAGFPNEQFF. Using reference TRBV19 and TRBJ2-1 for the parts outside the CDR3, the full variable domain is DGGITQSPKYLFRKEGQNVTLSCEQNLNHDAMYWYRQDPGQGLRLIYYSQIVNDFQKGDIAEGYSVSREKKESFPLTVTSAQKNPTAFYLCASSSSRGAGFPNEQFFGPGTRLTVL.

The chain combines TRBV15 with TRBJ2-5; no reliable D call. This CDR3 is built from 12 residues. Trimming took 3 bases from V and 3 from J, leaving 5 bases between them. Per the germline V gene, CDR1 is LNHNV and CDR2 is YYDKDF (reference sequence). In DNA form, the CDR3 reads TGTGCCACCAGCAGCCCTAAAGAGACCCAGTACTTC. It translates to CATSSPKETQYF. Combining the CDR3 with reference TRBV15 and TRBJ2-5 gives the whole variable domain DAMVIQNPRYQVTQFGKPVTLSCSQTLNHNVMYWYQQKSSQAPKLLFHYYDKDFNNEADTPDNFQSRRPNTSFCFLDIRSPGLGDTAMYLCATSSPKETQYFGPGTRLLVL.

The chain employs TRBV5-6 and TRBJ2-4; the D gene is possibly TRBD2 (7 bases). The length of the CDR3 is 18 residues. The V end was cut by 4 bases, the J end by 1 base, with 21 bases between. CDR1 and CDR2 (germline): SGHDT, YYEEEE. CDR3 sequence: CASSRGGGGPGAKNIQYF. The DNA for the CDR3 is TGTGCCAGCAGCCGCGGGGGCGGGGGACCTGGGGCCAAAAACATTCAGTACTTC.

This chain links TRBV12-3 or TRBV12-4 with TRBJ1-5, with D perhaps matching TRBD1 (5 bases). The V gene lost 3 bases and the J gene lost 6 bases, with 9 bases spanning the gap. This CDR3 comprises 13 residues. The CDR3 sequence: CASSLGGSQPQHF. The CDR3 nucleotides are TGTGCCAGCAGTTTGGGGGGGAGTCAGCCCCAGCATTTT.

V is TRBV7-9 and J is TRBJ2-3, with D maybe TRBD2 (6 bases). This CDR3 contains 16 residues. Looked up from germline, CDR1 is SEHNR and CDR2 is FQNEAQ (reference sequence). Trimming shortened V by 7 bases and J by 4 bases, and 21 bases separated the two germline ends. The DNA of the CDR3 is TGTGCCAGCACCCCCCCCGACGGGAGTCTAGCAGATACGCAGTATTTT. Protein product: CASTPPDGSLADTQYF.

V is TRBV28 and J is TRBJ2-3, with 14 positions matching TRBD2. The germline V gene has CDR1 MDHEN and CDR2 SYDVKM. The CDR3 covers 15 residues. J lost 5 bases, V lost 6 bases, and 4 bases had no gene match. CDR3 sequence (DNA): TGTGCCAGCAGCCTGGGACTAGCGGGAGTAGATACGCAGTATTTT. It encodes CASSLGLAGVDTQYF.

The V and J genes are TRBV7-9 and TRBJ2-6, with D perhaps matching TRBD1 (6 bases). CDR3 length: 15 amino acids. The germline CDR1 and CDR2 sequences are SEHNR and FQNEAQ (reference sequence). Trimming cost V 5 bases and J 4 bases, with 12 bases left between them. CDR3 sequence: CASSLQGTGANVLTF. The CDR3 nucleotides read TGTGCCAGCAGCCTACAGGGAACCGGGGCCAACGTCCTGACTTTC.

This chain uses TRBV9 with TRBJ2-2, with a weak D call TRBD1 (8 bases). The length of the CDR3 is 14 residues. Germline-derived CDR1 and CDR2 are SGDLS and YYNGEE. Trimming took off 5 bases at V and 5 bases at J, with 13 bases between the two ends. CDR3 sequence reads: CASSLQGGTGELFF. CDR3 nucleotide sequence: TGTGCCAGCAGTCTACAGGGGGGGACCGGGGAGCTGTTTTTT.

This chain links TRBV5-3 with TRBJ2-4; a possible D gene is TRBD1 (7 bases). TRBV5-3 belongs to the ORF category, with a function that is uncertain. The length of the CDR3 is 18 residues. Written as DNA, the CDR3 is TGTGTAACACCCCCAAGTGGGCCAGGGGGGAGGGCCAAAAACATTCAGTACTTC. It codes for CVTPPSGPGGRAKNIQYF.

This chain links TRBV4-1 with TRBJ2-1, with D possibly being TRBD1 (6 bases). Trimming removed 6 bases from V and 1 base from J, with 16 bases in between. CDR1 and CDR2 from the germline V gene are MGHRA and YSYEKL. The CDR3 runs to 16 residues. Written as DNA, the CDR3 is TGCGCCAGCAGACCTATACTAGGGGGATCCTACAATGAGCAGTTCTTC. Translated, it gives CASRPILGGSYNEQFF.

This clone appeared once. For the CDR3, the DNA is TGTGCCAGCAGTCCAATTGGACAGGAGGAAGAGACCCAGTACTTC. It encodes CASSPIGQEEETQYF. The rearrangement links TRBV28 to TRBJ2-5; 7 nucleotides agree with TRBD1. J gave up 3 bases and V 5 bases, and 9 bases lay outside the gene matches. CDR3 size: 15 residues. CDR1 is MDHEN, CDR2 SYDVKM, per germline.

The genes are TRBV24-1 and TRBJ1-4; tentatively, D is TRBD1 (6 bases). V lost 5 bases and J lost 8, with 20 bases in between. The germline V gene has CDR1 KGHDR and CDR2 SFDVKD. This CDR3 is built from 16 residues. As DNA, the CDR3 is TGTGCCACCAGTGCAGGGGAAGCACCCTTCAGAGAAAAACTGTTTTTT. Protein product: CATSAGEAPFREKLFF.

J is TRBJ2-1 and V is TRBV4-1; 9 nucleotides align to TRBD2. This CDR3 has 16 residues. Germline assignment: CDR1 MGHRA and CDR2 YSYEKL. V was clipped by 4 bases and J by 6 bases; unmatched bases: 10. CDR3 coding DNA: TGCGCCAGCAGCCCTTGGCGGGAGGGCCTGCCCAATGAGCAGTTCTTC. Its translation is CASSPWREGLPNEQFF.

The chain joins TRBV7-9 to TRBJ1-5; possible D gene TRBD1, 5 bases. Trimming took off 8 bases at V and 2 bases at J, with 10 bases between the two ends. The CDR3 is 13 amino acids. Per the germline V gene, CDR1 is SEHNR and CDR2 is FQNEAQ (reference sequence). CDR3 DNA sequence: TGTGCCAGCCAGGGTTACGGCAATCAGCCCCAGCATTTT. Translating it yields CASQGYGNQPQHF.